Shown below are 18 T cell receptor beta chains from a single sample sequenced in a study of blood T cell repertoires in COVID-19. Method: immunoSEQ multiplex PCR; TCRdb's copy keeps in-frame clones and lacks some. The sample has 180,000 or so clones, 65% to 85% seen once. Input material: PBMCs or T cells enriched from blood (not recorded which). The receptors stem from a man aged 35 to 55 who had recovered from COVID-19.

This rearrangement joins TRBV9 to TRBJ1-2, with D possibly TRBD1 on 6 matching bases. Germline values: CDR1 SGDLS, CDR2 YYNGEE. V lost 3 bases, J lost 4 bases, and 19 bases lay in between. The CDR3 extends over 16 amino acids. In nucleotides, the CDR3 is TGTGCCAGCAGCGGGGAATACAGGGAAGTGGGCTATGGCTACACCTTC. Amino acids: CASSGEYREVGYGYTF.

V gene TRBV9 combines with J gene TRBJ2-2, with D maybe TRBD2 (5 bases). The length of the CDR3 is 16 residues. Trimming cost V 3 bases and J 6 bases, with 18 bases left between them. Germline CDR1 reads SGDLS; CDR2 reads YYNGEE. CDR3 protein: CASSALGSPSAGELFF. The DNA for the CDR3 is TGTGCCAGCAGCGCACTAGGGTCTCCTAGTGCCGGGGAGCTGTTTTTT.

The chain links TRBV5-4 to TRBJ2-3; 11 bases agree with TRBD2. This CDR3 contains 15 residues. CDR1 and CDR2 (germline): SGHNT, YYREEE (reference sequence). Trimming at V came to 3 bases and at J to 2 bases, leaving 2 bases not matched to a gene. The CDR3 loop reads CASSSTSGVTDTQYF. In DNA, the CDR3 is TGTGCCAGCAGCTCGACTAGCGGGGTCACAGATACGCAGTATTTT.

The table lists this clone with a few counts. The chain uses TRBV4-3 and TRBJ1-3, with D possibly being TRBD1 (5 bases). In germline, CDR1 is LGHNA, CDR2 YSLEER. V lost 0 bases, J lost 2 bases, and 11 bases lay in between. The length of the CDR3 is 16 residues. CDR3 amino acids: CASSQEAGGTGNTIYF. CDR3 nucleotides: TGCGCCAGCAGCCAAGAAGCCGGGGGGACTGGAAACACCATATATTTT.

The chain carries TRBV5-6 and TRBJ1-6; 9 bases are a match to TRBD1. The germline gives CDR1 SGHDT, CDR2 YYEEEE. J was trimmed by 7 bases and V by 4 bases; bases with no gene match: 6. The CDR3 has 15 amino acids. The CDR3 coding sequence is TGTGCCAGCAGCCCCTCCACAGGGGGCAATTCACCCCTCCACTTT. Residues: CASSPSTGGNSPLHF.

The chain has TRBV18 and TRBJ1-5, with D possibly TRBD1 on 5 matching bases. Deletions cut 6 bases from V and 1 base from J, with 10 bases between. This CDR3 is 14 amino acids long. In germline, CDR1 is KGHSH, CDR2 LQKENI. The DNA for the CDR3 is TGTGCCAGCTCTCTAAGACAGAGCAATCAGCCCCAGCATTTT. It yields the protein CASSLRQSNQPQHF.

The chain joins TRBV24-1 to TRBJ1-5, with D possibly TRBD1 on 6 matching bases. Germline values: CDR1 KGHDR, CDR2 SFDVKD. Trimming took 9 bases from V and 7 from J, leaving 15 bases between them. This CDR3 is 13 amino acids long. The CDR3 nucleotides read TGTGCCACCGAGGGGACACCGGGGCAGCCCCAGCATTTT. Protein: CATEGTPGQPQHF.

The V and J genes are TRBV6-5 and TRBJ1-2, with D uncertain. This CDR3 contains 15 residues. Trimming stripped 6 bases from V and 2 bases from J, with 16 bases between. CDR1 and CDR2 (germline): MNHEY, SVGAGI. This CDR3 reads CASSRGAALNYGYTF. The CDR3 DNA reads TGTGCCAGCAGCCGTGGCGCGGCCCTAAACTATGGCTACACCTTC.

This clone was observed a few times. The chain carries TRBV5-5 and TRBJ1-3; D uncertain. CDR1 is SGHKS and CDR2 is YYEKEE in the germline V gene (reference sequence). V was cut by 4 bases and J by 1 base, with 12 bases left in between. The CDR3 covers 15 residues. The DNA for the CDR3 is TGTGCCAGCAGCATCCCATCGGGGTCTGGAAACACCATATATTTT. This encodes CASSIPSGSGNTIYF.

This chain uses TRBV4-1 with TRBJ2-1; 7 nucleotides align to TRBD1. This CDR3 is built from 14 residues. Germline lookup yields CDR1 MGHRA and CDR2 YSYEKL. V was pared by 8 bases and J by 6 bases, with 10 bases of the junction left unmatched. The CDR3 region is CASLMVAGGNEQFF. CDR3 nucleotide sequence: TGCGCCAGCCTGATGGTGGCAGGGGGCAATGAGCAGTTCTTC.

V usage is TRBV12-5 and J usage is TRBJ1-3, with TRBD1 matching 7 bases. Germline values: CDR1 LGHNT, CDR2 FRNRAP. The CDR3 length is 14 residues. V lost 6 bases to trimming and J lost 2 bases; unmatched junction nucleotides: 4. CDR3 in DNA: TGTGCTAGTGGGCAGGGGGGTCCTGGAAACACCATATATTTT. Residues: CASGQGGPGNTIYF.

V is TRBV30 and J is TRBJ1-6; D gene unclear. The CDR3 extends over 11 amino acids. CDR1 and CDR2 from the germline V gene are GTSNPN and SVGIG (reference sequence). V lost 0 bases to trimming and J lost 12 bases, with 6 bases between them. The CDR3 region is CAWSVRLPLHF. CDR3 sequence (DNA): TGTGCCTGGAGTGTCCGGTTACCCCTCCACTTT. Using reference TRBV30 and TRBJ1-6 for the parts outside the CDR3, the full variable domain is SQTIHQWPATLVQPVGSPLSLECTVEGTSNPNLYWYRQAAGRGLQLLFYSVGIGQISSEVPQNLSASRPQDRQFILSSKKLLLSDSGFYLCAWSVRLPLHFGNGTRLTVT.

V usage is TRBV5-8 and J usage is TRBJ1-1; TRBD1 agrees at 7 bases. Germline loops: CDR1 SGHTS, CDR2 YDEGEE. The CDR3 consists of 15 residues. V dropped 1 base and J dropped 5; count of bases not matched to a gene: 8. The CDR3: CASSLIDREFTEAFF. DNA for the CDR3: TGTGCCAGCAGCTTGATTGACAGGGAATTTACTGAAGCTTTCTTT.

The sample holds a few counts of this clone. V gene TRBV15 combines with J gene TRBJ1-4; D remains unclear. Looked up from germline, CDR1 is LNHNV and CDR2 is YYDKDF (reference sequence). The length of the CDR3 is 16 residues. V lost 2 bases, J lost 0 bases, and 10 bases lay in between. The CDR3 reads CATSRTPGTTNEKLFF. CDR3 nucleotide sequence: TGTGCCACCAGCAGAACCCCCGGGACAACTAATGAAAAACTGTTTTTT.

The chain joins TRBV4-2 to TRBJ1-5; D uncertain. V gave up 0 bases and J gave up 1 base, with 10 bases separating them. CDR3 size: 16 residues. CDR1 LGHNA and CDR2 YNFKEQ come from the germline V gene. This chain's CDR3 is CASSQDPKRSNQPQHF. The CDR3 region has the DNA TGTGCCAGCAGCCAAGATCCTAAGCGGAGCAATCAGCCCCAGCATTTT.

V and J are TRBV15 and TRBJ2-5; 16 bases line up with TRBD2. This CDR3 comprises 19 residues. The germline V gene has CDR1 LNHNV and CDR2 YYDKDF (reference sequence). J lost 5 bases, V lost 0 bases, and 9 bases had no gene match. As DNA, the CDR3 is TGTGCCACCAGCAGAGATATCGGGACTAGCGGGGGGGGTACGGAGACCCAGTACTTC. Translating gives CATSRDIGTSGGGTETQYF.

DNA for the CDR3: TGTGCCAGCAGTGACCAGGGGTGGGGAAGCACTGAAGCTTTCTTT. Its translation is CASSDQGWGSTEAFF. The chain is built from TRBV2 and TRBJ1-1; D perhaps matches TRBD1 (6 bases). Between the trimmed V and J ends, which lost 3 bases and 4 bases, there was a span of 15 bases. Germline V gene sequence: CDR1 SNHLY, CDR2 FYNNEI. The CDR3 covers 15 residues. Full variable domain (rest looked up from reference TRBV2 and TRBJ1-1): EPEVTQTPSHQVTQMGQEVILRCVPISNHLYFYWYRQILGQKVEFLVSFYNNEISEKSEIFDDQFSVERPDGSNFTLKIRSTKLEDSAMYFCASSDQGWGSTEAFFGQGTRLTVV.

As DNA, the CDR3 is TGTGCCAGCAGCACACAGGACGGGGGCTACACCTTC. This sequence encodes CASSTQDGGYTF. This chain uses TRBV28 with TRBJ1-2; D perhaps matches TRBD1 (5 bases). The CDR3 sequence is 12 residues long. The ends were cut back, 6 bases at V and 8 bases at J, with 13 bases in the middle. Germline values: CDR1 MDHEN, CDR2 SYDVKM.